One sample yielded the 5 T cell receptor beta chains listed below, sequenced in a study of cytomegalovirus exposure and HLA in healthy donors. Sequencing was performed with immunoSEQ multiplex PCR; in TCRdb, only in-frame clones are kept and a portion is missing. The data contain under 250,000 clones, approximately 87% of them seen just once; the ten biggest clones take up 2.6%. Sequencing was done on a sample of PBMCs. The receptors shown here come from a man younger than 35 in good health and CMV-seronegative.

The rearrangement links TRBV4-3 to TRBJ1-3; no clear D gene. The germline V gene has CDR1 LGHNA and CDR2 YSLEER. The CDR3 extends over 14 amino acids. V lost 1 base and J lost 8, with 12 bases in between. The CDR3 bases are TGCGCCAGCAGCCAAGGTGGGAGGGCTGACACCATATATTTT. Residues: CASSQGGRADTIYF.

The V call is TRBV5-1, the J call TRBJ2-7; TRBD2 is a possible D gene (5 bases). Trimming took 0 bases from V and 2 from J, leaving 9 bases between them. CDR1 and CDR2 (germline): SGHRS, YFSETQ. The CDR3 spans 14 residues. This CDR3 reads CASSLGSGPYEQYF. The CDR3 DNA reads TGCGCCAGCAGCTTGGGGAGCGGACCCTACGAGCAGTACTTC. The full variable domain, in which reference TRBV5-1 and TRBJ2-7 provide the parts outside the CDR3, is KAGVTQTPRYLIKTRGQQVTLSCSPISGHRSVSWYQQTPGQGLQFLFEYFSETQRNKGNFPGRFSGRQFSNSRSEMNVSTLELGDSALYLCASSLGSGPYEQYFGPGTRLTVT.

This chain uses TRBV4-3 with TRBJ2-1; 7 bases agree with TRBD1. CDR3 length: 17 residues. J lost 5 bases, V lost 3 bases, and 13 bases had no gene match. Germline V gene data show CDR1 as LGHNA and CDR2 as YSLEER. The CDR3 DNA follows: TGCGCCAGCAGCCAGGCCCTCTTGAGGGGGCCCCACAATGAGCAGTTCTTC. Translating it yields CASSQALLRGPHNEQFF.

V and J are TRBV2 and TRBJ2-7; D may be TRBD1 (6 bases). Germline V gives CDR1 SNHLY, CDR2 FYNNEI. The CDR3 totals 14 residues. V was trimmed by 7 bases and J by 2 bases, leaving 15 bases between them. The DNA of the CDR3 is TGTGCCAGCAAAAGCGACAGGATTACCTACGAGCAGTACTTC. This sequence encodes CASKSDRITYEQYF.

This chain links TRBV14 with TRBJ2-7; 16 bases are shared with TRBD2. CDR1 and CDR2 (germline): SGHDN, FVKESK. J lost 0 bases, V lost 0 bases, and 8 bases had no gene match. The CDR3 has 20 amino acids. The DNA for the CDR3 is TGTGCCAGCAGCCAAGATTGGGGACTAGCGGGAGGGCAAGACTCCTACGAGCAGTACTTC. Translating it yields CASSQDWGLAGGQDSYEQYF.